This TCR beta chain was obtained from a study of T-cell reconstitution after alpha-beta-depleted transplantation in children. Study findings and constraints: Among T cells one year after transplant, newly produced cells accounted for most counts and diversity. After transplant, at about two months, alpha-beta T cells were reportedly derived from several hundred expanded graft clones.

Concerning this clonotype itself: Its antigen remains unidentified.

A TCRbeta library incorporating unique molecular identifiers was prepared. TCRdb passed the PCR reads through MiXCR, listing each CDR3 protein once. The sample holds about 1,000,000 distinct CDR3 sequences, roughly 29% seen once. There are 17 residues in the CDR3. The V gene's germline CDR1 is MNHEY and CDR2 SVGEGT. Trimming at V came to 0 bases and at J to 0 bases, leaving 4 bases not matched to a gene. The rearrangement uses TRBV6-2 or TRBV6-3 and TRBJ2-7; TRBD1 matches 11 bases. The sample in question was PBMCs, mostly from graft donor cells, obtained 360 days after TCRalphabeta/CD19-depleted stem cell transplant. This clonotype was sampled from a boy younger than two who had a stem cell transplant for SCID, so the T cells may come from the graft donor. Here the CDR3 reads CASSYSPGTGGSYEQYF. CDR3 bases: TGTGCCAGCAGTTACTCGCCCGGGACAGGGGGCTCCTACGAGCAGTACTTC.